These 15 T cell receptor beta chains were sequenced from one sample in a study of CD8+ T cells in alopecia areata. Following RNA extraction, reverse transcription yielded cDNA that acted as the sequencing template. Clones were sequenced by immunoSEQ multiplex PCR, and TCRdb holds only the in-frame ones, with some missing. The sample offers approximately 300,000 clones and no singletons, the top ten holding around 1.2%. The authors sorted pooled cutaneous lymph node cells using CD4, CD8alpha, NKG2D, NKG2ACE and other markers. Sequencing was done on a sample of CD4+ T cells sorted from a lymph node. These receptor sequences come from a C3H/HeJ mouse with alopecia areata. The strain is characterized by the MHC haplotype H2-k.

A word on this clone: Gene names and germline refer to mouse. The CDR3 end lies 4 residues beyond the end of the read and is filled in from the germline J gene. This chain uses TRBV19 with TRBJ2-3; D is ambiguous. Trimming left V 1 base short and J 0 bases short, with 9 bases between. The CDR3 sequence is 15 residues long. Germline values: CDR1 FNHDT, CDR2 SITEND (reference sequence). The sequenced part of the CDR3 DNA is TGTGCCAGCAGTATAAAACAGTCTAGTGCAGAA. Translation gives CASSIKQSSAE. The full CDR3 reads CASSIKQSSAETLYF.

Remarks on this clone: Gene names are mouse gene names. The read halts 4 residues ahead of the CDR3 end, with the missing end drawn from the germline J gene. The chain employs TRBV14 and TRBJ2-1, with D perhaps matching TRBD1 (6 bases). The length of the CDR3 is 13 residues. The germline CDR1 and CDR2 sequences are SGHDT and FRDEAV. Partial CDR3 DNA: TGTGCCAGCAGCCCCACGCAGGGGGCT. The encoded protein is CASSPTQGA. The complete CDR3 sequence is CASSPTQGAEQFF.

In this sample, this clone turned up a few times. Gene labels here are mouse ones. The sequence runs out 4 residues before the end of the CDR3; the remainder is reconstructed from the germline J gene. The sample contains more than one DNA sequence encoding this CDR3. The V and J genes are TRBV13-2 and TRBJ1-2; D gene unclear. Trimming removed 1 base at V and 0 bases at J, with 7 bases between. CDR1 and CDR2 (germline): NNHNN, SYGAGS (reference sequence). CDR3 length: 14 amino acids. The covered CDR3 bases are TGTGCCAGCGGTGATCACAACACAAACTCC. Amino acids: CASGDHNTNS. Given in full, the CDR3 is CASGDHNTNSDYTF.

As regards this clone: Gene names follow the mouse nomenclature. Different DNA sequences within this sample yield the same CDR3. The sequenced CDR3 bases are TGTGCCAGCAGTGAGGGGAACCAAGAC. As protein: CASSEGNQD. The full CDR3 reads CASSEGNQDTQYF. V usage is TRBV19 and J usage is TRBJ2-5, with a possible D match to TRBD1 (5 bases). The read gets to within 4 residues of the CDR3 end, and the germline J gene fills in the rest. Germline V gene sequence: CDR1 FNHDT, CDR2 SITEND (reference sequence). The CDR3 extends over 13 amino acids. Between the trimmed V and J ends, which lost 4 bases and 0 bases, there was a span of 6 bases.

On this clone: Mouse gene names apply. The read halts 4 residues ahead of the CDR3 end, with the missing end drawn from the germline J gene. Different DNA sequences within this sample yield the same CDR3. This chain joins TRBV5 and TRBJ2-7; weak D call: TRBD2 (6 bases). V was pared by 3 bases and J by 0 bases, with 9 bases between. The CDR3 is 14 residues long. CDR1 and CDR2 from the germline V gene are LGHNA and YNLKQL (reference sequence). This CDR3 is CASSQTGISYEQYF. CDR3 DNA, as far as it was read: TGTGCCAGCAGCCAGACTGGTATCTCCTAT.

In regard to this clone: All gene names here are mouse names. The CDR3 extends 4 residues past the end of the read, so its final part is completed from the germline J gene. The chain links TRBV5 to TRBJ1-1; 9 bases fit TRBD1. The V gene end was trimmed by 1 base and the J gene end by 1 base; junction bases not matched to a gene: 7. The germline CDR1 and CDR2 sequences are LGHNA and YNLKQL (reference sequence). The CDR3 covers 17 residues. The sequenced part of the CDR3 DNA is TGTGCCAGCAGCCAAGCCCACAGGGGGCGAAGAAACACA. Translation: CASSQAHRGRRNT. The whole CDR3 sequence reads CASSQAHRGRRNTEVFF.

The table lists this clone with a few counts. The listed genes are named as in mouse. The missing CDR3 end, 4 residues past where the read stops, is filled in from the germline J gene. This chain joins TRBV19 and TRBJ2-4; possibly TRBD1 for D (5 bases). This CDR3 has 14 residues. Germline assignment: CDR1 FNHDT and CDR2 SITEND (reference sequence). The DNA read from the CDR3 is TGTGCCAGCAGTATCTCAGGGCACGAAAAC. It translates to CASSISGHEN. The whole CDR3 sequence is CASSISGHENTLYF.

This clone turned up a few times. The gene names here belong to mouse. CDR3 protein: CTCSGQGAVTGQLYF. CDR3 DNA (partial): TGCACCTGCAGTGGACAGGGGGCGGTCACCGGG. J is TRBJ2-2 and V is TRBV1, with 10 bases identical to TRBD1. The read ends 4 residues shy of where the CDR3 ends; the end is completed using the germline J gene. Germline V CDR1 and CDR2: NSQYPW, LRSPGD (reference sequence). The CDR3 has 15 amino acids. V shed 4 bases, J shed 4 bases, and the junction held 3 bases outside the gene matches.

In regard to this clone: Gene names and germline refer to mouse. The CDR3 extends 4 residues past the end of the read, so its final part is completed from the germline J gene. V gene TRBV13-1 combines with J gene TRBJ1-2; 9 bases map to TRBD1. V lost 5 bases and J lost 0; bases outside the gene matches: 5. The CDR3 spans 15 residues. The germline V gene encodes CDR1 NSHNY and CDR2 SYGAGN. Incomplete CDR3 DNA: TGTGCCAGCAGCGCCGGGACAGGGTCAAACTCC. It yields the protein CASSAGTGSNS. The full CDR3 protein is CASSAGTGSNSDYTF.

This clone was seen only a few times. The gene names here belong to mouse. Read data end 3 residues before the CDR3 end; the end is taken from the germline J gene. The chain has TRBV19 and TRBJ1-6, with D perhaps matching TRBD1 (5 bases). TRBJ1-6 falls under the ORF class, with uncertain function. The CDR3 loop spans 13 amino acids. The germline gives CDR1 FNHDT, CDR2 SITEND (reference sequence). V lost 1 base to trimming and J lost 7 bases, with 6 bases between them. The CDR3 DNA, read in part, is TGTGCCAGCAGTATAAAGGGGAATTCGCCC. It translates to CASSIKGNSP. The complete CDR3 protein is CASSIKGNSPLYF.

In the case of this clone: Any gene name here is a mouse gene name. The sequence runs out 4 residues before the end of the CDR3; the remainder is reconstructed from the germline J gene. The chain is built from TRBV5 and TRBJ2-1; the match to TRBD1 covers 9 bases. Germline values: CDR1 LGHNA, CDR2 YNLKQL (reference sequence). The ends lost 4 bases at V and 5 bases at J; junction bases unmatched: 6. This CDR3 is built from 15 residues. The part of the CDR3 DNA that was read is TGTGCCAGCAGCCCGCTCCGGGACAGGGATGCT. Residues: CASSPLRDRDA. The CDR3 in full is CASSPLRDRDAEQFF.

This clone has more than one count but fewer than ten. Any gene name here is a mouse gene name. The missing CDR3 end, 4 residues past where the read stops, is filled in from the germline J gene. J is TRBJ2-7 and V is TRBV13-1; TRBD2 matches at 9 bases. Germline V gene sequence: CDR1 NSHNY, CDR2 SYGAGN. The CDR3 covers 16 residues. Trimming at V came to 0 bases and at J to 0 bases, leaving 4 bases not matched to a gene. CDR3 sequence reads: CASSDDLGGSSYEQYF. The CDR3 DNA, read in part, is TGTGCCAGCAGTGATGATCTGGGGGGGAGCTCCTAT.

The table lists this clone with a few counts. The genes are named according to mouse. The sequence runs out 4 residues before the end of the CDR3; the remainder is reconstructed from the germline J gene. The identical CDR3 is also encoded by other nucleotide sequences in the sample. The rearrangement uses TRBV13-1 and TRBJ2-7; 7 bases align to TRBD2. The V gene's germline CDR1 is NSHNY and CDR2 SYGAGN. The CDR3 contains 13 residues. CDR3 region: CASSDVGGYEQYF. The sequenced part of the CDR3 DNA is TGTGCCAGCAGTGACGTGGGGGGATAT.

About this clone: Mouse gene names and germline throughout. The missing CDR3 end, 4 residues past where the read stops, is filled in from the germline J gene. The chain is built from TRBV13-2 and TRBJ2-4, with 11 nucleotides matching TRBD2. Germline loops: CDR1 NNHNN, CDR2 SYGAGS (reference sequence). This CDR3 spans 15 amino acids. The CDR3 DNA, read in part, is TGTGCCAGCGGGGTACCGGGACTGGGGGAAAAC. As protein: CASGVPGLGEN. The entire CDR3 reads CASGVPGLGENTLYF.

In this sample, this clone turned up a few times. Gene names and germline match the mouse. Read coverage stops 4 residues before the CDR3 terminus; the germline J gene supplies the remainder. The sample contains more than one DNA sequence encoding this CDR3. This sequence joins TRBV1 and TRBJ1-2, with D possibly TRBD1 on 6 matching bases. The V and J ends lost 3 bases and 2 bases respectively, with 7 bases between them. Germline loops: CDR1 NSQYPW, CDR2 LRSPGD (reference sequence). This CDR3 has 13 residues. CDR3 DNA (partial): TGCACCTGCAGTGCTACAGGGAACTCC. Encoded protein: CTCSATGNS. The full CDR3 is CTCSATGNSDYTF.